The sequence of this T cell receptor beta chain was determined in a study of tumor and adjacent non-tumor tissue in lung cancer. The wider study: Stage I to III disease affected some 11 men and 5 women aged about 31 to 76.

Three rounds of nested PCR, following a modified ARM-PCR protocol, produced the TCRbeta library. TCRdb itself ran the multiplex PCR reads through MiXCR, one entry per CDR3 protein. The sample has tens of thousands of distinct CDR3 sequences; 76% are singletons. As regards this clonotype: The antigen is not known. One end of the junction varies from germline; a read error may be responsible.

CDR3 length: 15 amino acids. Germline V gives CDR1 LGHNA, CDR2 YNFKEQ. This sample's RNA came from whole unsorted tissue. This non-tumor lung sample came from over 3 cm beyond the tumor edge. General study results and limits: Compared with tumor, normal lung showed significantly lower TCR diversity.

Sequenced: distant non-tumor lung tissue. The receptor was isolated from a man in his 70s with non-small cell lung cancer. This rearrangement joins TRBV4-2 to TRBJ2-7; D might be TRBD2 (6 bases). The CDR3 spells CVSSKETRGTYEQYF. For the CDR3, the DNA is TGTGTCAGCAGCAAAGAGACCCGGGGGACCTACGAGCAGTACTTC.